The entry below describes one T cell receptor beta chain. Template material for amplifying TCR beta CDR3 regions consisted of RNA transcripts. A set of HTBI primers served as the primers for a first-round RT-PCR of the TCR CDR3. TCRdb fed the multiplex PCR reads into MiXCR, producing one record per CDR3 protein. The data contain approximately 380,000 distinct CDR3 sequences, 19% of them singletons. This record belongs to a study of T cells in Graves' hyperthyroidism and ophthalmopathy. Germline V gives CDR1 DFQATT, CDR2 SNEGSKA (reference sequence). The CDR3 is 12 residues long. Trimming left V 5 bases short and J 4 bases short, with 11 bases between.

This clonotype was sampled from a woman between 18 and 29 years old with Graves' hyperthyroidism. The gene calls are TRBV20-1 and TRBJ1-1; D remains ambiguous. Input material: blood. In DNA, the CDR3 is TGCAGTGCTCGGAAGTCTGGCACTGAAGCTTTCTTT. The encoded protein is CSARKSGTEAFF.